This T cell receptor beta chain was identified during a study of vaccination and CD4 T cells after COVID-19. Study as a whole: Post-COVID specimens were obtained a median about 100 days after diagnosis (range 35 to 161).

The treatment: approximately 9-day PBMC culture with coronavirus spike peptide pools or control peptides (ViraFEST assay). V was clipped by 6 bases and J by 0 bases, with 15 bases between them. The CDR3 covers 16 residues. Germline CDR1 reads MRHNA; CDR2 reads SNTAGT. Oncomine TCR Beta short-read sequencing was applied to DNA from cultured CD4+ T cells. TCRdb recomputed calls from the PCR reads with MiXCR, one row per CDR3 protein. Of more than 10,000 distinct CDR3 sequences listed, approximately 46% are singletons. The table lists this clonotype with a few counts. Its antigen is as yet unknown. The sequence was collected from a human donor who had recovered from COVID-19. V gene TRBV6-4 combines with J gene TRBJ1-5, with D tentatively TRBD1 (6 bases). Material: CD4+ T cells from blood, cultured in vitro, obtained after SARS-CoV-2 vaccination. Written as DNA, the CDR3 is TGTGCCAGCAGGGGTTTGGGGGCATATAGCAATCAGCCCCAGCATTTT. Residues: CASRGLGAYSNQPQHF.